The present TCR beta chain was sequenced within a study of control samples from healthy donors and cancer patients. Profiled with immunoSEQ multiplex PCR; TCRdb holds only in-frame clones, not every one. In the table there are roughly 25,000 clones, about nine tenths of which are singletons. From germline, CDR1 is KGHDR and CDR2 SFDVKD. The CDR3 contains 16 residues. V was shortened by 1 base and J by 1 base, with 11 bases between the two germline ends. The sequence came from a man aged 50 to 60 with lung cancer. Input material: PBMCs. This chain joins TRBV24-1 and TRBJ2-3, with a weak D call TRBD2 (5 bases). The CDR3 reads CATSDFWGEGTDTQYF. CDR3 nucleotides: TGTGCCACCAGTGATTTCTGGGGAGAAGGCACAGATACGCAGTATTTT.